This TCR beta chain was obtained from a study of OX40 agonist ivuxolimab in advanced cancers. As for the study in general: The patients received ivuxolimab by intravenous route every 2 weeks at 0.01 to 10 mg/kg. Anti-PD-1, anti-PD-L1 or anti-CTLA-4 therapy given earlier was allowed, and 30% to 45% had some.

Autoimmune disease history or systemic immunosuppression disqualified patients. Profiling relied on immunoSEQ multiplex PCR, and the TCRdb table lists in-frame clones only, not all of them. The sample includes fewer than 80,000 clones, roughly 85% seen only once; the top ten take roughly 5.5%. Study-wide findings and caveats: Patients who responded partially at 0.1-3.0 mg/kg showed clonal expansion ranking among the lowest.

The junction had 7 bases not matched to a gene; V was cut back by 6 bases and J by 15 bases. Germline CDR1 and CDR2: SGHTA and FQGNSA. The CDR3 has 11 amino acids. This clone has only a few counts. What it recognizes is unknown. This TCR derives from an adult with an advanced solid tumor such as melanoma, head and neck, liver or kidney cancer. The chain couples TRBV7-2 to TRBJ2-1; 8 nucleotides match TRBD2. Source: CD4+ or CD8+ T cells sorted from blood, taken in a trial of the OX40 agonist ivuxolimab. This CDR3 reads CASSSGLARFF. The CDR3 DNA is TGTGCCAGCAGTTCAGGACTAGCCCGGTTCTTC. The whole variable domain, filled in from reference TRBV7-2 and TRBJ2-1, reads GAGVSQSPSNKVTEKGKDVELRCDPISGHTALYWYRQSLGQGLEFLIYFQGNSAPDKSGLPSDRFSAERTGGSVSTLTIQRTQQEDSAVYLCASSSGLARFFGPGTRLTVL.